These 29 T cell receptor beta chains share one sample of origin, sequenced in a study of long-term antiretroviral therapy in people with HIV. A v3.0 immunoSEQ assay was performed at survey level. Method: immunoSEQ multiplex PCR; TCRdb's copy keeps in-frame clones and lacks some. Among some 23,000 clones listed, roughly 88% were seen once. The sequenced sample was unsorted PBMCs, obtained approximately 4.5 years after starting antiretroviral therapy. The receptors come from a young man with HIV.

The rearrangement joins TRBV21-1 to TRBJ1-1. TRBV21-1 is a pseudogene. There are 13 residues in the CDR3. CDR3: CASSSRDLQEAFF. The CDR3 DNA sequence: TGTGCCAGCAGCTCACGGGACCTCCAGGAGGCTTTCTTT.

The chain recombines TRBV4-1 with TRBJ1-1; no clear D gene. V was trimmed by 1 base and J by 8 bases, leaving 8 bases between them. The V gene's germline CDR1 is MGHRA and CDR2 YSYEKL. The CDR3 totals 12 residues. The chain's CDR3 is CASSQVEGEAFF. As DNA, the CDR3 is TGCGCCAGCAGCCAAGTGGAAGGCGAAGCTTTCTTT.

The chain carries TRBV28 and TRBJ2-3, with D perhaps assigned TRBD1 or TRBD2 (5 bases each). This CDR3 has 16 residues. Germline CDR1 MDHEN, CDR2 SYDVKM. The V end lost 5 bases, the J end lost 7 bases, and 22 bases lay between the germline ends. CDR3 bases: TGTGCCAGCAGTCCCTGGACGGGACCTGGCAGATATACGCAGTATTTT. It specifies CASSPWTGPGRYTQYF. The full variable domain, rest sourced from reference TRBV28 and TRBJ2-3, is DVKVTQSSRYLVKRTGEKVFLECVQDMDHENMFWYRQDPGLGLRLIYFSYDVKMKEKGDIPEGYSVSREKKERFSLILESASTNQTSMYLCASSPWTGPGRYTQYFGPGTRLTVL.

The genes are TRBV30 and TRBJ1-6; D might be TRBD1 (5 bases). Trimming stripped 0 bases from V and 8 bases from J, with 11 bases between. In germline, CDR1 is GTSNPN, CDR2 SVGIG (reference sequence). There are 14 residues in the CDR3. The CDR3: CAWSVPRGDSPLHF. The DNA of the CDR3 is TGTGCCTGGAGTGTGCCCCGGGGGGATTCACCCCTCCACTTT.

This chain connects TRBV5-4 to TRBJ2-2; D unresolved. Germline lookup yields CDR1 SGHNT and CDR2 YYREEE (reference sequence). The V end lost 4 bases, the J end lost 7 bases, and 8 bases lay between the germline ends. There are 12 residues in the CDR3. CDR3 region: CASSIINGELFF. Written as DNA, the CDR3 is TGTGCCAGCAGCATAATAAACGGGGAGCTGTTTTTT. Drawing the rest from reference TRBV5-4 and TRBJ2-2, the complete variable domain is ETGVTQSPTHLIKTRGQQVTLRCSSQSGHNTVSWYQQALGQGPQFIFQYYREEENGRGNFPPRFSGLQFPNYSSELNVNALELDDSALYLCASSIINGELFFGEGSRLTVL.

The V call is TRBV5-6, the J call TRBJ1-1, with a possible D match to TRBD1 (5 bases). V was pared by 1 base and J by 11 bases, with 15 bases between. The CDR3 consists of 13 residues. The germline V gene has CDR1 SGHDT and CDR2 YYEEEE. The CDR3 DNA sequence: TGTGCCAGCAGCTTGAAGGGACCGCTTGGGGCTTTCTTT. Translating it yields CASSLKGPLGAFF.

The chain uses TRBV9 and TRBJ1-5, with D uncertain. The CDR3 totals 15 residues. From germline, CDR1 is SGDLS and CDR2 YYNGEE. V lost 0 bases and J 0 bases, leaving 7 bases between the germline ends. This CDR3 reads CASSVGGLSNQPQHF. For the CDR3, the DNA is TGTGCCAGCAGCGTAGGGGGTCTTAGCAATCAGCCCCAGCATTTT.

The chain couples TRBV11-2 to TRBJ1-3, with D possibly TRBD1 on 6 matching bases. Deletions cut 5 bases from V and 0 bases from J, with 23 bases between. This CDR3 region has 19 residues. In germline, CDR1 is SGHAT, CDR2 FQNNGV. CDR3 nucleotides: TGTGCCAGCAGCACCACGAGCGGATTCGGGACATCCTCTGGAAACACCATATATTTT. It translates to CASSTTSGFGTSSGNTIYF.

This chain joins TRBV7-9 and TRBJ2-3; D not certain. The CDR3 contains 14 residues. V was pared by 2 bases and J by 0 bases, with 6 bases between. Germline V gene lookup returns CDR1 SEHNR and CDR2 FQNEAQ (reference sequence). CDR3 loop: CASSLSTSTDTQYF. CDR3 sequence (DNA): TGTGCCAGCAGCTTATCAACTAGCACAGATACGCAGTATTTT.

The chain carries TRBV6-5 and TRBJ2-1, with 7 bases lining up with TRBD1. The CDR3 extends over 11 amino acids. Germline V gene data show CDR1 as MNHEY and CDR2 as SVGAGI. V shed 5 bases, J shed 9 bases, and the junction held 1 base outside the gene matches. CDR3 region: CASSPGGEQFF. The CDR3 DNA reads TGTGCCAGCAGTCCAGGGGGTGAGCAGTTCTTC.

The V and J genes are TRBV7-2 and TRBJ1-3; D is unresolved. Germline V lookup: CDR1 SGHTA, CDR2 FQGNSA. V dropped 6 bases and J dropped 8 bases, with 11 bases sitting between them. The CDR3 contains 12 residues. The CDR3 reads CASSHGWDTIYF. CDR3 nucleotides: TGTGCCAGCAGTCATGGGTGGGACACCATATATTTT. The full variable domain, in which reference TRBV7-2 and TRBJ1-3 provide the parts outside the CDR3, is GAGVSQSPSNKVTEKGKDVELRCDPISGHTALYWYRQSLGQGLEFLIYFQGNSAPDKSGLPSDRFSAERTGGSVSTLTIQRTQQEDSAVYLCASSHGWDTIYFGEGSWLTVV.

V usage is TRBV7-9 and J usage is TRBJ2-7; perhaps TRBD1 as D (6 bases). Per germline, CDR1 SEHNR and CDR2 FQNEAQ (reference sequence). CDR3 size: 12 residues. V was trimmed by 5 bases and J by 3 bases, leaving 8 bases between them. CDR3 sequence reads: CASSQQGYEQYF. CDR3 sequence (DNA): TGTGCCAGCAGCCAACAGGGCTACGAGCAGTACTTC.

A single count supports this clone. This chain joins TRBV7-9 and TRBJ2-3; possible D gene TRBD1, 6 bases. Germline CDR1 is SEHNR and CDR2 is FQNEAQ (reference sequence). Trimming pared 6 bases from V and 3 bases from J, leaving 13 bases between. The CDR3 spans 14 residues. The CDR3 coding sequence is TGTGCCAGCAGTTCACCGGGACAAACAGATACGCAGTATTTT. Encoded protein: CASSSPGQTDTQYF.

This sequence joins TRBV28 and TRBJ2-7; TRBD2 is a possible D gene (5 bases). The V and J ends lost 5 bases and 0 bases respectively, with 26 bases between them. Germline V gene sequence: CDR1 MDHEN, CDR2 SYDVKM. CDR3 length: 19 amino acids. CDR3 sequence: CASSMTTKPLHEYSYEQYF. The CDR3 region has the DNA TGTGCCAGCAGTATGACGACTAAGCCGCTCCACGAATACTCCTACGAGCAGTACTTC.

The chain uses TRBV2 and TRBJ2-7; D might be TRBD2 (6 bases). From germline, CDR1 is SNHLY and CDR2 FYNNEI. CDR3 length: 15 residues. Trimming took off 11 bases at V and 0 bases at J, with 20 bases between the two ends. CDR3 bases: TGTGCCGTCGTTGAAAGGGACTCCTACTCCTACGAGCAGTACTTC. It yields the protein CAVVERDSYSYEQYF.

This sequence joins TRBV19 and TRBJ1-2, with D unresolved. Looked up from germline, CDR1 is LNHDA and CDR2 is SQIVND (reference sequence). The CDR3 sequence is 11 residues long. The V gene lost 6 bases and the J gene lost 7 bases, with 9 bases spanning the gap. CDR3 sequence reads: CASRSSPGYTF. Here the CDR3 DNA reads TGTGCCAGTAGATCGTCGCCTGGCTACACCTTC.

CDR3 in DNA: TGTGCCTGGACCGTGCTACCTAGCGGGAGCCAAGACACCGGGGAGCTGTTTTTT. This encodes CAWTVLPSGSQDTGELFF. The chain is built from TRBV30 and TRBJ2-2; 10 positions match TRBD2. With 4 bases clipped from V and 3 bases from J, the junction kept 14 bases outside the gene matches. CDR1 GTSNPN and CDR2 SVGIG come from the germline V gene (reference sequence). The CDR3 is made up of 18 amino acids.

V gene TRBV29-1 combines with J gene TRBJ2-3, with 9 bases lining up with TRBD2. The V gene end was trimmed by 6 bases and the J gene end by 2 bases; junction bases not matched to a gene: 9. CDR1 is SQVTM, CDR2 ANQGSEA, per germline. CDR3 size: 15 residues. CDR3: CSVSPGLANTDTQYF. The CDR3 DNA reads as TGCAGCGTCTCGCCGGGACTAGCAAACACAGATACGCAGTATTTT.

The chain is built from TRBV11-2 and TRBJ1-3, with a tentative D call TRBD1 (5 bases). The CDR3 runs to 16 residues. Germline V gene lookup returns CDR1 SGHAT and CDR2 FQNNGV. V was trimmed by 0 bases and J by 0 bases, leaving 9 bases between them. Here the CDR3 DNA reads TGTGCCAGCAGCTTAGATCGTGGGGCCTCTGGAAACACCATATATTTT. This gives the protein CASSLDRGASGNTIYF.

In its sample, this clone was seen once. This chain connects TRBV7-2 to TRBJ2-1; D might be TRBD1 (6 bases). This CDR3 contains 17 residues. V was trimmed by 5 bases and J by 0 bases, leaving 17 bases between them. Germline assignment: CDR1 SGHTA and CDR2 FQGNSA. CDR3 nucleotide sequence: TGTGCCAGCAGCCCCACCCCGGGACAAAGCTCCTACAATGAGCAGTTCTTC. Protein: CASSPTPGQSSYNEQFF.

This chain joins TRBV5-1 and TRBJ1-6, with 9 bases aligning to TRBD1. V trimming: 4 bases; J trimming: 9 bases; junction bases outside the gene matches: 5. Germline V gene sequence: CDR1 SGHRS, CDR2 YFSETQ. This CDR3 comprises 14 residues. The CDR3 sequence: CASSQGQGCSPLHF. The DNA for the CDR3 is TGCGCCAGCAGCCAGGGACAGGGATGTTCACCCCTCCACTTT.

This chain joins TRBV2 and TRBJ2-7; maybe TRBD1 (5 bases). The CDR3 extends over 13 amino acids. Germline CDR1 is SNHLY and CDR2 is FYNNEI. Trimming left V 6 bases short and J 5 bases short, with 14 bases between. CDR3 region: CASRSRVGDEQYF. The CDR3 region has the DNA TGTGCCAGCAGGAGCAGGGTAGGCGACGAGCAGTACTTC.

This clone showed up just once. The V and J genes are TRBV14 and TRBJ2-3; 9 bases match TRBD2. Looked up from germline, CDR1 is SGHDN and CDR2 is FVKESK. The CDR3 is made up of 16 amino acids. V trimming: 2 bases; J trimming: 3 bases; junction bases outside the gene matches: 6. The CDR3: CASSQPRGGRTDTQYF. The CDR3 coding sequence is TGTGCCAGCAGCCAACCGCGGGGGGGCAGGACAGATACGCAGTATTTT.

The V call is TRBV9, the J call TRBJ2-3; D unresolved. V lost 0 bases and J 3 bases, leaving 8 bases between the germline ends. CDR3 length: 14 amino acids. Germline CDR1 is SGDLS and CDR2 is YYNGEE. CDR3 DNA: TGTGCCAGCAGCGTAGCGCGATCGACAGATACGCAGTATTTT. Amino acid sequence: CASSVARSTDTQYF.

The V and J genes are TRBV29-1 and TRBJ2-1; 7 bases are a match to TRBD2. There are 14 residues in the CDR3. J gave up 4 bases and V 3 bases, and 6 bases lay outside the gene matches. Germline CDR1 SQVTM, CDR2 ANQGSEA. In nucleotides, the CDR3 is TGCAGCGTTGACGGTCTAGCGGAGTACAATGAGCAGTTCTTC. Its translation is CSVDGLAEYNEQFF.

The rearrangement links TRBV6-1 to TRBJ1-2; D unresolved. The germline CDR1 and CDR2 sequences are MNHNS and SASEGT. This CDR3 comprises 12 residues. V was clipped by 1 base and J by 8 bases, with 8 bases between them. CDR3 residues: CASSEGNPGYTF. CDR3 nucleotide sequence: TGTGCCAGCAGTGAAGGGAATCCCGGCTACACCTTC.

The chain recombines TRBV11-3 with TRBJ2-3, with 12 positions matching TRBD2. In germline, CDR1 is SGHNT, CDR2 YENEEA. The junction had 14 bases not matched to a gene; V was cut back by 4 bases and J by 0 bases. The CDR3 length is 20 residues. For the CDR3, the DNA is TGTGCCAGCAGCTCGCCCCGTACTAGCGGGGGGCGATCTAGCACAGATACGCAGTATTTT. Translated, it gives CASSSPRTSGGRSSTDTQYF.

This rearrangement joins TRBV19 to TRBJ2-2; 11 bases align to TRBD2. Germline V gene sequence: CDR1 LNHDA, CDR2 SQIVND (reference sequence). With 3 bases clipped from V and 0 bases from J, the junction kept 6 bases outside the gene matches. The CDR3 covers 18 residues. The CDR3 DNA is TGTGCCAGTAGTATCGTACTAGCGGGAGTATCGAACACCGGGGAGCTGTTTTTT. This codes for CASSIVLAGVSNTGELFF.

This chain uses TRBV21-1 with TRBJ1-5; the table's D call of TRBD1 was not tested on the DNA. TRBV21-1 is tagged as a pseudogene. The CDR3 has 16 residues. CDR3 residues: CASSKVVTAAGQPQHF. CDR3 nucleotides: TGTGCCAGCAGCAAAGTGGTGACAGCCGCTGGACAGCCCCAGCATTTT.